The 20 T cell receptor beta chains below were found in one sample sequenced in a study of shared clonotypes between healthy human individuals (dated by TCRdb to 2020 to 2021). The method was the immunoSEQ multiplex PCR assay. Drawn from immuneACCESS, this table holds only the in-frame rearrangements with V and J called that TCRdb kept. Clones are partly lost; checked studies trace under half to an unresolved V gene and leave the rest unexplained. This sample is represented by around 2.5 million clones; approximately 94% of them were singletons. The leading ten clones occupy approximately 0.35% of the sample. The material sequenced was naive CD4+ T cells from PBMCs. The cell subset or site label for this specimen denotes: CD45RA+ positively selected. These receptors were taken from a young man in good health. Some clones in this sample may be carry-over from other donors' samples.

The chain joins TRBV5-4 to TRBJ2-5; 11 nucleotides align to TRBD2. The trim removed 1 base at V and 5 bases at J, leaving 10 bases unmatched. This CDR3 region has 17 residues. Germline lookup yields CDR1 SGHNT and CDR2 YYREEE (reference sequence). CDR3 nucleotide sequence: TGTGCCAGCAGCTTGCGTATAGCGGGAGGGCCGGAGGAGACCCAGTACTTC. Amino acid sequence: CASSLRIAGGPEETQYF.

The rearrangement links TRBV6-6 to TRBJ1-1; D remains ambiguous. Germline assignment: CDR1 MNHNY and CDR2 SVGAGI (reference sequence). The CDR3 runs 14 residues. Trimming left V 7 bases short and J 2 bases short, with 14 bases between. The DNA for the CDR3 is TGTGCCAGCATGAGGTTGCGGGTTAACACTGAAGCTTTCTTT. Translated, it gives CASMRLRVNTEAFF.

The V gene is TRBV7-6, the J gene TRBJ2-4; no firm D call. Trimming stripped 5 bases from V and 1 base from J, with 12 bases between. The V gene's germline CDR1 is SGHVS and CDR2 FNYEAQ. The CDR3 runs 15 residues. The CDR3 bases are TGTGCCAGCAGCCCCACTATTCTGGCCAAAAACATTCAGTACTTC. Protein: CASSPTILAKNIQYF. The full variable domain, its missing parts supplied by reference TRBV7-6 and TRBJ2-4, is GAGVSQSPRYKVTKRGQDVALRCDPISGHVSLYWYRQALGQGPEFLTYFNYEAQQDKSGLPNDRFSAERPEGSISTLTIQRTEQRDSAMYRCASSPTILAKNIQYFGAGTRLSVL.

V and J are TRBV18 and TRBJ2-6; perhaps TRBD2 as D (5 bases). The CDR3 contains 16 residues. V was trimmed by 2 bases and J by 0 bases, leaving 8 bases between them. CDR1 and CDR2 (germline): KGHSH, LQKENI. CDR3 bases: TGTGCCAGCTCACCAACCGGGAACTCTGGGGCCAACGTCCTGACTTTC. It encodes CASSPTGNSGANVLTF.

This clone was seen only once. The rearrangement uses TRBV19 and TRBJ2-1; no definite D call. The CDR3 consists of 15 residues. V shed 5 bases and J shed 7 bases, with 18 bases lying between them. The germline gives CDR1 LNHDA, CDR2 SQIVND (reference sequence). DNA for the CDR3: TGTGCCAGTAGTCCCCGGGCCGGGTTCGGAAATGAGCAGTTCTTC. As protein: CASSPRAGFGNEQFF.

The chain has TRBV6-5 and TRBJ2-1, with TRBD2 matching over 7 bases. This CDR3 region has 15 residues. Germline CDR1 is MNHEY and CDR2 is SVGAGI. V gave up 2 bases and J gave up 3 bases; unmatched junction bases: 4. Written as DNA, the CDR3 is TGTGCCAGCAGTTACGGGACTACTAACTACAATGAGCAGTTCTTC. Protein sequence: CASSYGTTNYNEQFF.

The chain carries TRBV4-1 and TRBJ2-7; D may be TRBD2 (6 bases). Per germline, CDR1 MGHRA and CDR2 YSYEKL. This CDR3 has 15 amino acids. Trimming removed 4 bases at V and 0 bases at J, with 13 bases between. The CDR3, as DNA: TGCGCCAGCAGCCTAACCGGGACTGACTCCTACGAGCAGTACTTC. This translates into CASSLTGTDSYEQYF.

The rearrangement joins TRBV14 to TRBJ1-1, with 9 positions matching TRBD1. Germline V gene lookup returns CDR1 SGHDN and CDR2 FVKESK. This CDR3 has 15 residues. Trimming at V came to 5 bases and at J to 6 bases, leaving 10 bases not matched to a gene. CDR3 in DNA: TGTGCCAGCAGCGTTACACAGGGGGCAGAGGCTGAAGCTTTCTTT. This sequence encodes CASSVTQGAEAEAFF.

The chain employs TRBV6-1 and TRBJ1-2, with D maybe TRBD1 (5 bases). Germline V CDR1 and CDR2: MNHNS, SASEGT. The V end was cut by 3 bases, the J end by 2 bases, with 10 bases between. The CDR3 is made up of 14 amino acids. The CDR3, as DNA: TGTGCCAGCAGTGAGGCAGGGATAAACTATGGCTACACCTTC. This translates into CASSEAGINYGYTF.

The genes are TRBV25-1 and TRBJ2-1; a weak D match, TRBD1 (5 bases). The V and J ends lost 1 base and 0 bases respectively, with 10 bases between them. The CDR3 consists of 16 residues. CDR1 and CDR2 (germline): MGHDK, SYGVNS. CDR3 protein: CASSEWGRASYNEQFF. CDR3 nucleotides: TGTGCCAGCAGTGAATGGGGCAGGGCCTCCTACAATGAGCAGTTCTTC.

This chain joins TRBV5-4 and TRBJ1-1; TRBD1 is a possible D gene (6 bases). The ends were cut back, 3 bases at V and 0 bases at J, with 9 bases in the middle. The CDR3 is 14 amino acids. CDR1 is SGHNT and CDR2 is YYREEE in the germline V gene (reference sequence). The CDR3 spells CASSYGQMNTEAFF. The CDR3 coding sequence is TGTGCCAGCAGCTATGGACAGATGAACACTGAAGCTTTCTTT.

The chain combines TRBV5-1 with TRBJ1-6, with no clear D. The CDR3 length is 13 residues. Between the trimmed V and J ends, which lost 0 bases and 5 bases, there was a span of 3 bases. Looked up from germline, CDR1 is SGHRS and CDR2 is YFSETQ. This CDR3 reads CASSLANNSPLHF. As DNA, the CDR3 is TGCGCCAGCAGCTTGGCCAATAATTCACCCCTCCACTTT.

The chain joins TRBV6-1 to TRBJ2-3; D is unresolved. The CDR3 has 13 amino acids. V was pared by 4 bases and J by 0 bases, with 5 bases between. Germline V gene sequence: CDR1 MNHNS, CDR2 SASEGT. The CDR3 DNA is TGTGCCAGCAGTGGATCTAGCACAGATACGCAGTATTTT. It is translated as CASSGSSTDTQYF.

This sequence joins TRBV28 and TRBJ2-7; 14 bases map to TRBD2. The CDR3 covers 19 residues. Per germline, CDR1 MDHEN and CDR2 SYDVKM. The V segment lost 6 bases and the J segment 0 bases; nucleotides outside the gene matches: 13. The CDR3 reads CASSLYLGLAGEFSYEQYF. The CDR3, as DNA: TGTGCCAGCAGCCTTTACTTGGGACTAGCGGGAGAGTTCTCCTACGAGCAGTACTTC.

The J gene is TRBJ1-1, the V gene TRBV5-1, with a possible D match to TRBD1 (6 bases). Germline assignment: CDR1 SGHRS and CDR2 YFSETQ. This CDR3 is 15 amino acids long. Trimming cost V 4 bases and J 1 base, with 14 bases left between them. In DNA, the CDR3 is TGCGCCAGCAGCCTCACCGGGACAAAGAACACTGAAGCTTTCTTT. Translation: CASSLTGTKNTEAFF.

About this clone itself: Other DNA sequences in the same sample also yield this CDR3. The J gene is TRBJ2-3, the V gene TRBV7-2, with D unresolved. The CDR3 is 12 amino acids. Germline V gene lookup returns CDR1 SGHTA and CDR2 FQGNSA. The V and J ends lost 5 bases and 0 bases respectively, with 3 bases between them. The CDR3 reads CASSLSTDTQYF. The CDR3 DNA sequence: TGTGCCAGCAGCCTAAGCACAGATACGCAGTATTTT. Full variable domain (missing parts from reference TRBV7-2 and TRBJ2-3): GAGVSQSPSNKVTEKGKDVELRCDPISGHTALYWYRQSLGQGLEFLIYFQGNSAPDKSGLPSDRFSAERTGGSVSTLTIQRTQQEDSAVYLCASSLSTDTQYFGPGTRLTVL.

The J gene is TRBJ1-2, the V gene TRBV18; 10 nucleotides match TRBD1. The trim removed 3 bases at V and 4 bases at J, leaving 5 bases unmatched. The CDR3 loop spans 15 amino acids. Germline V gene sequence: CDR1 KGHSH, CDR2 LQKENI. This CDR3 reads CASSPTTGGSYGYTF. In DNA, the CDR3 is TGTGCCAGCTCACCGACGACAGGGGGCTCCTATGGCTACACCTTC.

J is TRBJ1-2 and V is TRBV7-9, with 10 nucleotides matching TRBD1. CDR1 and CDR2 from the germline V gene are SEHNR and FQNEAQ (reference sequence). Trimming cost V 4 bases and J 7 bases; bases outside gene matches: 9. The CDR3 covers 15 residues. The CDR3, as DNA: TGTGCCAGCAGCTCGACCGACAGGGGGCGCGGTGGCTACACCTTC. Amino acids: CASSSTDRGRGGYTF.

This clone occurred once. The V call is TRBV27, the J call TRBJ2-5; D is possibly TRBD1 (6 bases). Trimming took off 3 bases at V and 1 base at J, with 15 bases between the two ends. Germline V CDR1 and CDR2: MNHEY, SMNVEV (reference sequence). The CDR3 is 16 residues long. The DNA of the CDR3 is TGTGCCAGCAGTTTCAACCCGACAGGCTCCCAAGAGACCCAGTACTTC. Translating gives CASSFNPTGSQETQYF.

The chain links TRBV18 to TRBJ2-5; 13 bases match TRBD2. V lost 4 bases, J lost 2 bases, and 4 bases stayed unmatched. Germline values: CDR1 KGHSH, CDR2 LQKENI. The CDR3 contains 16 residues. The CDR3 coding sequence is TGTGCCAGCTCACGGGGGACTAGCGGGACACAAGAGACCCAGTACTTC. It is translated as CASSRGTSGTQETQYF. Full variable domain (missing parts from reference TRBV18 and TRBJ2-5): NAGVMQNPRHLVRRRGQEARLRCSPMKGHSHVYWYRQLPEEGLKFMVYLQKENIIDESGMPKERFSAEFPKEGPSILRIQQVVRGDSAAYFCASSRGTSGTQETQYFGPGTRLLVL.